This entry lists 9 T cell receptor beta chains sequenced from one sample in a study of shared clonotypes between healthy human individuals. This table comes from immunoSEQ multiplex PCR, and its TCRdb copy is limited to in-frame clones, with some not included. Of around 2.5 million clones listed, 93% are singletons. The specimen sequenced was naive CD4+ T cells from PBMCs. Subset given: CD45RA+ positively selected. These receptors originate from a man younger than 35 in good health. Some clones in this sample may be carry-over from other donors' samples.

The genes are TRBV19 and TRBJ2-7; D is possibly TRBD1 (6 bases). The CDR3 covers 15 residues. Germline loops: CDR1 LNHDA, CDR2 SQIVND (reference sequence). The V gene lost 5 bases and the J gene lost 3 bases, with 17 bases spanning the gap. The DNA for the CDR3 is TGTGCCAGTAGTGCGAGACCGGGACAATTCTACGAGCAGTACTTC. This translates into CASSARPGQFYEQYF.

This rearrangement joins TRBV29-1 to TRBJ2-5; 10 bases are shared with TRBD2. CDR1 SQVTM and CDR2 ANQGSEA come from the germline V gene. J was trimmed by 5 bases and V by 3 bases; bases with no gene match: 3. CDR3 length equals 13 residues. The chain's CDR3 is CSVETSGWETQYF. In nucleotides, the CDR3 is TGCAGCGTTGAGACTAGCGGGTGGGAGACCCAGTACTTC.

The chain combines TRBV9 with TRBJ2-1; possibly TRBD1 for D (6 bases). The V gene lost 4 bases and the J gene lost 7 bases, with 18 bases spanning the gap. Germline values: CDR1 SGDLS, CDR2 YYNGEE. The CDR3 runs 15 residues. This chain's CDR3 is CASSPRGGDYNEQFF. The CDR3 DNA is TGTGCCAGCAGCCCCCGAGGGGGAGATTATAATGAGCAGTTCTTC.

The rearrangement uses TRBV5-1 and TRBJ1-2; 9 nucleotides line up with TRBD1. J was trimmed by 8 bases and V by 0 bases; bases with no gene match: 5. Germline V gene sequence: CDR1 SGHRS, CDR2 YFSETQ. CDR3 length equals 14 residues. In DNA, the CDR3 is TGCGCCAGCAGCTTGGACAGGGGGCTGGAAGGCTACACCTTC. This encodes CASSLDRGLEGYTF.

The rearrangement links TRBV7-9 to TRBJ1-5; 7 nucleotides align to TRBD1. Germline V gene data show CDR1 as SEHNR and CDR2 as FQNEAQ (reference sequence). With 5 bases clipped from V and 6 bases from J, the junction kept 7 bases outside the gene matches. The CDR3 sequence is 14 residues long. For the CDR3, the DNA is TGTGCCAGCAGCCGGGACAGTAGCCCTCAGCCCCAGCATTTT. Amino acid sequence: CASSRDSSPQPQHF. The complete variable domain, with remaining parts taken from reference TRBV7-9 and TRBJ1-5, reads DTGVSQNPRHKITKRGQNVTFRCDPISEHNRLYWYRQTLGQGPEFLTYFQNEAQLEKSRLLSDRFSAERPKGSFSTLEIQRTEQGDSAMYLCASSRDSSPQPQHFGDGTRLSIL.

DNA for the CDR3: TGTGCCAGCAGCTTACCACCGGGACTAGCCTACAATGAGCAGTTCTTC. It encodes CASSLPPGLAYNEQFF. This sequence joins TRBV5-4 and TRBJ2-1; TRBD2 matches at 8 bases. This CDR3 is built from 16 residues. Germline lookup yields CDR1 SGHNT and CDR2 YYREEE (reference sequence). V lost 2 bases, J lost 2 bases, and 6 bases stayed unmatched.

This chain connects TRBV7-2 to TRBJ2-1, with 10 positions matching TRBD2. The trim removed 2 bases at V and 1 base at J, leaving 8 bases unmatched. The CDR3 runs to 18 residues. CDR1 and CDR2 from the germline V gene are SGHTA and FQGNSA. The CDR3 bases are TGTGCCAGCAGCTTATTGGGGGTAGCGGGAGGATCCTACAATGAGCAGTTCTTC. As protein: CASSLLGVAGGSYNEQFF.

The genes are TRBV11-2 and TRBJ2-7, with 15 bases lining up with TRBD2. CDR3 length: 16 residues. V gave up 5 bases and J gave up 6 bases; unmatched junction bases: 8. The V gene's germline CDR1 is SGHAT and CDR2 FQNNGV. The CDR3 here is CASSPGRGLAGGEQYF. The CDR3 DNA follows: TGTGCCAGCAGCCCGGGAAGGGGACTAGCGGGAGGCGAGCAGTACTTC.

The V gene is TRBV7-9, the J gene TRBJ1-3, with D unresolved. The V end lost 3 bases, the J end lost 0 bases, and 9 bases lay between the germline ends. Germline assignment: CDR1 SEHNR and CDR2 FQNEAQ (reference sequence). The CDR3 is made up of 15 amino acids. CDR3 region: CASSFGRHSGNTIYF. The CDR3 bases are TGTGCCAGCAGCTTCGGCCGCCACTCTGGAAACACCATATATTTT.